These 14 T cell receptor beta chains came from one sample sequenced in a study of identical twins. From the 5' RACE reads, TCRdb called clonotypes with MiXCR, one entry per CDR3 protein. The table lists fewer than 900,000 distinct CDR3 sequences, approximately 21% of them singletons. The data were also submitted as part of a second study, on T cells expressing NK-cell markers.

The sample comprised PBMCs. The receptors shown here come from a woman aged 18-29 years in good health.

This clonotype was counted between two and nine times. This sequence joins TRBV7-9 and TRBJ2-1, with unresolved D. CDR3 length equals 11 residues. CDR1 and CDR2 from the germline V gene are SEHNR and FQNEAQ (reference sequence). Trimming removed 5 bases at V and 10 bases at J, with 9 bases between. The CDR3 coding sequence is TGTGCCAGCAGCCCCGGTCGGGAGCAGTTCTTC. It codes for CASSPGREQFF.

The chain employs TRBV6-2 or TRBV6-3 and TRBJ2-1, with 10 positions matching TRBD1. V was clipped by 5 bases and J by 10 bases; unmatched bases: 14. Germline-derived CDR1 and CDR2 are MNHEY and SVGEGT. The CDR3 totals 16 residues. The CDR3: CASSPTGGRSSVEQFF. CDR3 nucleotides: TGTGCCAGCAGTCCGACAGGGGGCCGAAGTTCAGTGGAGCAGTTCTTC.

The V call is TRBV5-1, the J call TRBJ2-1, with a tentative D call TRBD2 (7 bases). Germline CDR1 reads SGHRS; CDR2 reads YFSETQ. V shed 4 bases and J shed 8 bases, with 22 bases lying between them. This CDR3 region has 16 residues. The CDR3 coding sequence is TGCGCCAGCAGCCAGAACGCGGGGGCGAACGGGGATGAGCAGTTCTTC. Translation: CASSQNAGANGDEQFF.

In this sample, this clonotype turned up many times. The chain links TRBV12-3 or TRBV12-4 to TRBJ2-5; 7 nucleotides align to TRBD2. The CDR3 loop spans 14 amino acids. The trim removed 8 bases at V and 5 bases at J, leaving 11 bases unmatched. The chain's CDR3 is CASQALADKETQYF. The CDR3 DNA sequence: TGTGCCAGCCAAGCTCTAGCGGACAAGGAGACCCAGTACTTC.

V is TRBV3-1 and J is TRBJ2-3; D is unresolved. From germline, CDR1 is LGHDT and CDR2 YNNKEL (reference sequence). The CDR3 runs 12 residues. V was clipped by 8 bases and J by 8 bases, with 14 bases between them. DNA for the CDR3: TGTGCCAGCCCACCAAGTACGGGTACGCAGTATTTT. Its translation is CASPPSTGTQYF.

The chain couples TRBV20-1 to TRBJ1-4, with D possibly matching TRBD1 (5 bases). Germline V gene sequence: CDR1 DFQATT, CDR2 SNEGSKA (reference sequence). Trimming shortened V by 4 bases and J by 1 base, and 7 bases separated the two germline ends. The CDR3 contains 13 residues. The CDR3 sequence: CSATQGTNEKLFF. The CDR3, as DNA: TGCAGTGCTACCCAGGGAACTAATGAAAAACTGTTTTTT.

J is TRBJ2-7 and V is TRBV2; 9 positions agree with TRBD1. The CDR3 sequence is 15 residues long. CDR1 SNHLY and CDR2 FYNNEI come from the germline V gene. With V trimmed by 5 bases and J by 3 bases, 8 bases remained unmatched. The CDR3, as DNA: TGTGCCAGCAGTTCTAAAGGGACAGGGATCTACGAGCAGTACTTC. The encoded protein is CASSSKGTGIYEQYF.

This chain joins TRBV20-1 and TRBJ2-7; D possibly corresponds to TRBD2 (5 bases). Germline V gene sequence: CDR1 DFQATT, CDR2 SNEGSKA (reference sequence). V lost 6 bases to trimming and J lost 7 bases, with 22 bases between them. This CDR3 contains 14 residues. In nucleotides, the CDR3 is TGCAGTGCGGAGGCACAGCTCAGTTCTCGGGAGCAGTACTTC. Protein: CSAEAQLSSREQYF.

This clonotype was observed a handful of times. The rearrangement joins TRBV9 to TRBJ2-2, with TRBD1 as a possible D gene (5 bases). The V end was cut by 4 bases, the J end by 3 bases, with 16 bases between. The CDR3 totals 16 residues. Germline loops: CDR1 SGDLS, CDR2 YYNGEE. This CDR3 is CASSFNPGSDTGELFF. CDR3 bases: TGTGCCAGCAGCTTCAACCCAGGGTCCGACACCGGGGAGCTGTTTTTT.

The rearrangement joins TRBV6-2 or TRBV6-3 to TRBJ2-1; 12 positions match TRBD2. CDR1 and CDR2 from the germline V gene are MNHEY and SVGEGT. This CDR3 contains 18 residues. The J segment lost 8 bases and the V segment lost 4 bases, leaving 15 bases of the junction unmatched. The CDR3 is CASSLLASGRAPVDEQFF. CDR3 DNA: TGTGCCAGCAGTTTACTGGCTAGCGGGAGGGCCCCGGTTGATGAGCAGTTCTTC.

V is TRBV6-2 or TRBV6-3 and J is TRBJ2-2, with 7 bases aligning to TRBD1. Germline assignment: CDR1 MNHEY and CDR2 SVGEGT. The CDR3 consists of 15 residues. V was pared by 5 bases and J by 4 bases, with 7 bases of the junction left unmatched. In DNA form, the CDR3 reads TGTGCCAGCAGTGAGGGGGCTAGGACCACCGGGGAGCTGTTTTTT. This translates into CASSEGARTTGELFF.

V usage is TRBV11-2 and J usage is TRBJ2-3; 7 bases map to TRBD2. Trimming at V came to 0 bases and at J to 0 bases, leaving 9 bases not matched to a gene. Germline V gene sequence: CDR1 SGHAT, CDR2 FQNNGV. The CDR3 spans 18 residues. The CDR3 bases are TGTGCCAGCAGCTTAGAAATGGCCTCCGGGAGGAGCACAGATACGCAGTATTTT. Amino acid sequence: CASSLEMASGRSTDTQYF.

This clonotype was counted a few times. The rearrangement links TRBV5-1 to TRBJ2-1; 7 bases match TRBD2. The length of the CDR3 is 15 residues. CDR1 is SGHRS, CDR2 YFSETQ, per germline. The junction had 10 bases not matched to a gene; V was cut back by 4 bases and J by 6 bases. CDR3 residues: CASSAETLAANEQFF. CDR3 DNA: TGCGCCAGCAGCGCAGAAACCCTAGCGGCCAATGAGCAGTTCTTC. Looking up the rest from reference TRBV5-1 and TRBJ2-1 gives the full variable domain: KAGVTQTPRYLIKTRGQQVTLSCSPISGHRSVSWYQQTPGQGLQFLFEYFSETQRNKGNFPGRFSGRQFSNSRSEMNVSTLELGDSALYLCASSAETLAANEQFFGPGTRLTVL.

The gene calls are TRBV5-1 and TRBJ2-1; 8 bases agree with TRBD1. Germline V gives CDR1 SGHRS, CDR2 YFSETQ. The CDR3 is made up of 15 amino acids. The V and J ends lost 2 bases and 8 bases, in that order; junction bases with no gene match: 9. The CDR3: CASSLGTGQRYEQFF. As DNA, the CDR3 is TGCGCCAGCAGCTTAGGGACAGGTCAGAGGTATGAGCAGTTCTTC.